The next 27 T cell receptor beta chains were all read from a single sample in a study of CD8 T cells in ankylosing spondylitis. TCRdb called the 5' RACE reads again in MiXCR, with one record for every CDR3 protein. The sample includes under 150,000 distinct CDR3 sequences, roughly 10% of them seen just once. The source material was blood, either unsorted or a sorted T cell fraction (not recorded which). The origin of the receptors is a female donor with ankylosing spondylitis or in good health (not recorded which).

At least ten counts were recorded for this clonotype. The chain combines TRBV11-2 with TRBJ2-7; D gene ambiguous. With 5 bases removed from V and 1 base from J, the gap between germline ends came to 9 bases. From germline, CDR1 is SGHAT and CDR2 FQNNGV. The CDR3 extends over 13 amino acids. The DNA of the CDR3 is TGTGCCAGCAGCACCGACTGGTCCTACGAGCAGTACTTC. Its translation is CASSTDWSYEQYF.

This clonotype was recorded many times. The V call is TRBV5-1, the J call TRBJ2-1; 7 bases map to TRBD2. With V trimmed by 7 bases and J by 3 bases, 16 bases remained unmatched. CDR3 size: 17 residues. Germline V gene data show CDR1 as SGHRS and CDR2 as YFSETQ. The CDR3 here is CASLDDWMGGSYNEQFF. CDR3 coding DNA: TGCGCCAGCCTCGACGATTGGATGGGCGGGAGCTACAATGAGCAGTTCTTC.

The table lists this clonotype with many counts. This chain connects TRBV12-3 or TRBV12-4 to TRBJ2-1; D remains unclear. V lost 6 bases and J lost 2, with 8 bases in between. The CDR3 covers 13 residues. The CDR3 coding sequence is TGTGCCAGCAGGGACCGGGCCTACAATGAGCAGTTCTTC. It is translated as CASRDRAYNEQFF.

This clonotype was picked up a small number of times. V is TRBV7-9 and J is TRBJ2-4; unclear D gene. This CDR3 contains 12 residues. Trimming cost V 2 bases and J 3 bases, with 2 bases left between them. CDR1 is SEHNR, CDR2 FQNEAQ, per germline (reference sequence). This CDR3 reads CASSLNKNIQYF. CDR3 sequence (DNA): TGTGCCAGCAGCTTAAACAAAAACATTCAGTACTTC.

This clonotype was observed many times. V gene TRBV20-1 combines with J gene TRBJ1-4; no reliable D call. Looked up from germline, CDR1 is DFQATT and CDR2 is SNEGSKA (reference sequence). CDR3 length: 13 residues. Trimming cost V 5 bases and J 13 bases, with 20 bases left between them. For the CDR3, the DNA is TGCAGTGCTCCACACACACAGATGAAAAGACTGTTTTTT. Amino acids: CSAPHTQMKRLFF.

This clonotype was seen many times. This chain links TRBV5-1 with TRBJ1-1; D gene ambiguous. The CDR3 sequence is 15 residues long. CDR1 and CDR2 (germline): SGHRS, YFSETQ. V lost 4 bases to trimming and J lost 5 bases, with 18 bases between them. Here the CDR3 DNA reads TGCGCCAGCAGCCCCCTTGTGGGTAGTACTACTGAAGCTTTCTTT. It is translated as CASSPLVGSTTEAFF.

This clonotype was seen only a few times. The chain recombines TRBV29-1 with TRBJ1-2; D remains ambiguous. CDR1 is SQVTM and CDR2 is ANQGSEA in the germline V gene. CDR3 length: 12 amino acids. DNA for the CDR3: TGCAGTCAGGAGCGGCTGGGGTATGGCTACACCTTC. Translating it yields CSQERLGYGYTF. Using reference TRBV29-1 and TRBJ1-2 for the parts outside the CDR3, the full variable domain is SAVISQKPSRDICQRGTSLTIQCQVDSQVTMMFWYRQQPGQSLTLIATANQGSEATYESGFVIDKFPISRPNLTFSTLTVSNMSPEDSSIYLCSQERLGYGYTFGSGTRLTVV.

This clonotype was detected ten times or more. The chain links TRBV4-1 to TRBJ1-2; tentatively, D is TRBD1 (5 bases). CDR3 size: 16 residues. In germline, CDR1 is MGHRA, CDR2 YSYEKL. The ends were cut back, 2 bases at V and 4 bases at J, with 17 bases in the middle. CDR3 sequence (DNA): TGCGCCAGCAGCCAATTGAGGAAGGGGTCCAGCTATGGCTACACCTTC. It specifies CASSQLRKGSSYGYTF.

This clonotype was seen only a few times. This CDR3 is CASSVDRGPPDTQYF. The CDR3 DNA reads TGTGCCAGCAGCGTGGACAGGGGGCCTCCAGATACGCAGTATTTT. The genes are TRBV11-2 and TRBJ2-3, with TRBD1 matching 11 bases. Trimming took 5 bases from V and 4 from J; bases not matched to a gene: 5. This CDR3 comprises 15 residues. CDR1 and CDR2 (germline): SGHAT, FQNNGV.

This clonotype occurred many times. V is TRBV12-3 or TRBV12-4 and J is TRBJ2-3; perhaps TRBD2 as D (6 bases). The CDR3 sequence is 15 residues long. V was trimmed by 3 bases and J by 3 bases, leaving 13 bases between them. The CDR3 DNA reads TGTGCCAGCAGTTTTCGGGCGGGGAGGACAGATACGCAGTATTTT. This translates into CASSFRAGRTDTQYF.

In its sample, this clonotype was seen many times. V is TRBV12-3 or TRBV12-4 and J is TRBJ2-2, with a tentative D call TRBD2 (5 bases). The CDR3 contains 15 residues. V shed 4 bases and J shed 1 base, with 10 bases lying between them. This chain's CDR3 is CASSYHGVNTGELFF. CDR3 coding DNA: TGTGCCAGCAGTTATCACGGGGTGAACACCGGGGAGCTGTTTTTT.

This clonotype was counted many times. The rearrangement joins TRBV7-9 to TRBJ1-1; 7 positions match TRBD1. The J segment lost 6 bases and the V segment lost 6 bases, leaving 13 bases of the junction unmatched. This CDR3 region has 15 residues. The germline V gene has CDR1 SEHNR and CDR2 FQNEAQ (reference sequence). CDR3 in amino acids: CASSTSGTVTAEAFF. The CDR3 coding sequence is TGTGCCAGCAGTACCTCCGGGACAGTGACCGCTGAAGCTTTCTTT. The full variable domain, in which reference TRBV7-9 and TRBJ1-1 provide the parts outside the CDR3, is DTGVSQNPRHKITKRGQNVTFRCDPISEHNRLYWYRQTLGQGPEFLTYFQNEAQLEKSRLLSDRFSAERPKGSFSTLEIQRTEQGDSAMYLCASSTSGTVTAEAFFGQGTRLTVV.

This clonotype was recorded many times. In nucleotides, the CDR3 is TGTGCCAGCTCGCCGGAGCCGGGAGGGCCTGCCAAAAACATTCAGTACTTC. It is translated as CASSPEPGGPAKNIQYF. The J gene is TRBJ2-4, the V gene TRBV18, with 8 bases fitting TRBD2. The CDR3 runs to 17 residues. Germline V lookup: CDR1 KGHSH, CDR2 LQKENI. V was clipped by 6 bases and J by 1 base; unmatched bases: 11.

There are many counts of this clonotype. The chain combines TRBV10-3 with TRBJ2-1; 8 bases fit TRBD2. The CDR3 sequence is 14 residues long. V lost 8 bases, J lost 1 base, and 4 bases stayed unmatched. The germline V gene has CDR1 ENHRY and CDR2 SYGVKD. DNA of the CDR3: TGTGCCATCCGGGGGGGGAATTCCTACAATGAGCAGTTCTTC. Translating it yields CAIRGGNSYNEQFF.

The rearrangement joins TRBV30 to TRBJ1-2, with D tentatively TRBD1 (6 bases). The CDR3 length is 11 residues. Germline CDR1 reads GTSNPN; CDR2 reads SVGIG (reference sequence). Trimming cost V 5 bases and J 6 bases, with 10 bases left between them. CDR3 coding DNA: TGTGCCTGGGGGAGGGGGGATGGCTACACCTTC. It specifies CAWGRGDGYTF. The variable domain in full, completed from reference TRBV30 and TRBJ1-2, reads SQTIHQWPATLVQPVGSPLSLECTVEGTSNPNLYWYRQAAGRGLQLLFYSVGIGQISSEVPQNLSASRPQDRQFILSSKKLLLSDSGFYLCAWGRGDGYTFGSGTRLTVV.

This clonotype was detected ten times or more. The chain recombines TRBV19 with TRBJ2-4; D not certain. CDR1 is LNHDA, CDR2 SQIVND, per germline (reference sequence). This CDR3 spans 12 amino acids. The V and J ends lost 10 bases and 6 bases respectively, with 13 bases between them. Here the CDR3 reads CATSSLGNIQYF. The CDR3 nucleotides are TGTGCCACCAGTAGTTTGGGAAACATTCAGTACTTC.

This clonotype was seen only a few times. The V call is TRBV10-2, the J call TRBJ2-7; the D is unclear. Germline CDR1 and CDR2: WSHSY and SAAADI. The CDR3 runs to 14 residues. The V and J ends lost 8 bases and 2 bases respectively, with 16 bases between them. CDR3 loop: CASRIARAPYEQYF. The CDR3 DNA reads TGCGCCAGCCGGATAGCCCGAGCCCCCTACGAGCAGTACTTC.

This clonotype was recorded many times. This chain joins TRBV3-1 and TRBJ2-2; no definite D call. CDR3 length: 11 amino acids. With 11 bases removed from V and 6 bases from J, the gap between germline ends came to 10 bases. CDR1 is LGHDT, CDR2 YNNKEL, per germline (reference sequence). The CDR3 nucleotides are TGTGCCTTCGGTCTGGCCGGGGAGCTGTTTTTT. This sequence encodes CAFGLAGELFF.

This clonotype has at least ten counts. This chain connects TRBV4-2 to TRBJ2-3, with 10 positions matching TRBD2. With 1 base clipped from V and 3 bases from J, the junction kept 4 bases outside the gene matches. The CDR3 length is 16 residues. Germline-derived CDR1 and CDR2 are LGHNA and YNFKEQ. Here the CDR3 DNA reads TGTGCCAGCAGCCAAGGGTCTAGCGGGAGTACAGATACGCAGTATTTT. Protein sequence: CASSQGSSGSTDTQYF.

The table lists this clonotype with many counts. The rearrangement joins TRBV12-3 or TRBV12-4 to TRBJ2-1; D unclear. The V end was cut by 5 bases, the J end by 15 bases, with 17 bases between. This CDR3 contains 12 residues. The CDR3 DNA reads TGTGCCAGCAGTCCTTCAGTATTGTCTCTGTTCTTC. It is translated as CASSPSVLSLFF.

This CDR3 is CASSSLAGPTDTQYF. CDR3 coding DNA: TGTGCCAGCAGCAGCCTAGCAGGACCCACAGATACGCAGTATTTT. V and J are TRBV5-8 and TRBJ2-3; D might be TRBD2 (5 bases). The CDR3 covers 15 residues. V was cut by 4 bases and J by 2 bases, with 14 bases left in between. Germline CDR1 reads SGHTS; CDR2 reads YDEGEE.

This clonotype has at least ten counts. This sequence joins TRBV25-1 and TRBJ2-1; D might be TRBD1 (6 bases). The V gene lost 3 bases and the J gene lost 2 bases, with 11 bases spanning the gap. Looked up from germline, CDR1 is MGHDK and CDR2 is SYGVNS. The CDR3 has 15 residues. CDR3 nucleotides: TGTGCCAGCAGTGATCAGGGGTTGGCCTACAATGAGCAGTTCTTC. Translating it yields CASSDQGLAYNEQFF.

At least ten counts were recorded for this clonotype. V gene TRBV29-1 combines with J gene TRBJ2-1; the D gene is possibly TRBD1 (6 bases). Germline V gene lookup returns CDR1 SQVTM and CDR2 ANQGSEA. This CDR3 spans 11 amino acids. V was trimmed by 8 bases and J by 7 bases, leaving 12 bases between them. CDR3 DNA sequence: TGCAGCTCCGGGACAACAAATGAGCAGTTCTTC. This translates into CSSGTTNEQFF.

This clonotype showed up many times. The J gene is TRBJ2-3, the V gene TRBV2; D unresolved. V was shortened by 6 bases and J by 2 bases, with 9 bases between the two germline ends. This CDR3 has 13 residues. Looked up from germline, CDR1 is SNHLY and CDR2 is FYNNEI. CDR3 in amino acids: CASSEQFTDTQYF. The CDR3 coding sequence is TGTGCCAGCAGCGAACAATTCACAGATACGCAGTATTTT.

This clonotype has a count of ten or more. The V and J genes are TRBV28 and TRBJ2-1, with D uncertain. The CDR3 contains 13 residues. Germline CDR1 MDHEN, CDR2 SYDVKM. V lost 8 bases and J lost 1, with 9 bases in between. The CDR3 region is CASLGASYNEQFF. CDR3 DNA sequence: TGTGCCAGCTTAGGTGCTTCCTACAATGAGCAGTTCTTC.

This clonotype was observed many times. The chain employs TRBV18 and TRBJ1-5, with TRBD1 identical over 7 bases. Germline V gene sequence: CDR1 KGHSH, CDR2 LQKENI. CDR3 size: 16 residues. The ends lost 1 base at V and 1 base at J; junction bases unmatched: 4. The CDR3 sequence is CASSPRGRGSNQPQHF. Written as DNA, the CDR3 is TGTGCCAGCTCACCACGTGGCAGGGGGAGCAATCAGCCCCAGCATTTT.

The chain employs TRBV5-1 and TRBJ2-5; no clear D. CDR3 length equals 13 residues. The germline CDR1 and CDR2 sequences are SGHRS and YFSETQ. Trimming pared 5 bases from V and 3 bases from J, leaving 11 bases between. CDR3 residues: CASRDATEETQYF. The DNA of the CDR3 is TGCGCCAGCAGAGACGCCACTGAAGAGACCCAGTACTTC. Filled out from reference TRBV5-1 and TRBJ2-5, the complete variable domain reads KAGVTQTPRYLIKTRGQQVTLSCSPISGHRSVSWYQQTPGQGLQFLFEYFSETQRNKGNFPGRFSGRQFSNSRSEMNVSTLELGDSALYLCASRDATEETQYFGPGTRLLVL.